Detailed here is one T cell receptor (delta chain). Its antigen is not identified. TCRdb assigns this DNA the protein of a much larger clone, which departs from its translation at residue 4; this likely reflects a read error, and the protein shown comes from translating the DNA. Genomic DNA from isolated PBMCs served as the sequencing template. The sample originates from a study of gamma delta lymphoproliferative disorders and STAT genes. Study information: Each gamma-chain library started from at least 50 ng of genomic DNA, using the LymphoTrack Dx TCRG Assay. Delta libraries were made per EuroClonality-NGS working group procedure.

TCRdb processed the multiplex PCR reads again with the CATT caller. The table includes hundreds of delta-chain clones, approximately 1.4% detected once. Broader study findings: Leukemic cells skewed toward terminal effectors, unlike likely varied control T cells.

This TCR was sampled from a human donor in good health. Sequencing used blood.

The CDR3, as DNA: TGTGCCTGTGGTCCACTGGGGGATACACACACCGATAAACTCATCTTT. Its protein is CACGPLGDTHTDKLIF. The chain employs TRDV2 and TRDJ1; 12 nucleotides agree with TRDD3. This CDR3 has 16 amino acids. Germline lookup yields CDR1 GEAIGNYY and CDR2 EKD. After removal of 5 bases from V and 0 bases from J, the junction contained 6 bases not matched to a gene.